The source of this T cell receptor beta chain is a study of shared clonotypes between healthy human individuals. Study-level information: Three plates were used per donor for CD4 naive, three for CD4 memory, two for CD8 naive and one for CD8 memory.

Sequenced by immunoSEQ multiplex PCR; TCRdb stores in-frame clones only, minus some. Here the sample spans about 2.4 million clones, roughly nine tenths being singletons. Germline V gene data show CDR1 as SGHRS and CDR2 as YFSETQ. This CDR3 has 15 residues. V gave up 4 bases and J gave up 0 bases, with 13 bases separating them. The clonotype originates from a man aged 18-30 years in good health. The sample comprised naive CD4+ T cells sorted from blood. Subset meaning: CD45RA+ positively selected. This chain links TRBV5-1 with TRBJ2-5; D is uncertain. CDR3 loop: CASSPSNANQETQYF. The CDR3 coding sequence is TGCGCCAGCAGCCCGAGCAACGCCAACCAAGAGACCCAGTACTTC. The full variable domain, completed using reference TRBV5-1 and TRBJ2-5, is KAGVTQTPRYLIKTRGQQVTLSCSPISGHRSVSWYQQTPGQGLQFLFEYFSETQRNKGNFPGRFSGRQFSNSRSEMNVSTLELGDSALYLCASSPSNANQETQYFGPGTRLLVL.